This passage covers 30 T cell receptor beta chains from one sample sequenced in a study of blood T cells in healthy people across ages. Through a sample-barcoded 5' primer and a J-beta primer mix, a second PCR was run for 7 to 11 cycles. Each CDR3 protein is one row after TCRdb ran MiXCR on the 5' RACE reads. The sample includes about 1,500,000 distinct CDR3 sequences, roughly 30% of them seen just once. The sequenced material came from blood. The receptor set was obtained from a woman younger than 45 in good health.

The chain employs TRBV5-1 and TRBJ1-2; 7 bases map to TRBD1. Germline CDR1 is SGHRS and CDR2 is YFSETQ. This CDR3 spans 15 amino acids. The V gene end was trimmed by 4 bases and the J gene end by 5 bases; junction bases not matched to a gene: 11. DNA for the CDR3: TGCGCCAGCAGCCTTGGGGGACAGCTAAATTATGGCTACACCTTC. It specifies CASSLGGQLNYGYTF.

Worth noting for this clonotype: The junction shows a germline mismatch at one end, possibly a read error. The V call is TRBV2, the J call TRBJ2-5; D is possibly TRBD2 (6 bases). The CDR3 extends over 16 amino acids. The germline CDR1 and CDR2 sequences are SNHLY and FYNNEI. The CDR3 region is CASSPLGLRYQEAQYF. Here the CDR3 DNA reads TGTGCCAGCAGCCCGTTGGGACTTCGGTACCAAGAGGCCCAGTACTTC.

This CDR3 reads CASRGGLGVQYF. The DNA for the CDR3 is TGTGCCAGTAGGGGGGGCCTCGGTGTCCAGTACTTC. The chain uses TRBV6-5 and TRBJ2-7, with a tentative D call TRBD2 (7 bases). CDR3 length: 12 residues. V lost 9 bases to trimming and J lost 10 bases, with 19 bases between them. Germline CDR1 is MNHEY and CDR2 is SVGAGI.

This clonotype was seen ten or more times. The chain has TRBV9 and TRBJ2-7; 12 bases map to TRBD2. The CDR3 runs 18 residues. Trimming at V came to 3 bases and at J to 4 bases, leaving 14 bases not matched to a gene. Germline lookup yields CDR1 SGDLS and CDR2 YYNGEE. The CDR3 loop is CASSASQITSGRRYEQYF. For the CDR3, the DNA is TGTGCCAGCAGCGCCTCCCAGATAACTAGCGGGAGGAGATACGAGCAGTACTTC.

The gene calls are TRBV20-1 and TRBJ2-5; 9 nucleotides line up with TRBD2. V trimming: 6 bases; J trimming: 1 base; junction bases outside the gene matches: 9. Germline V gene lookup returns CDR1 DFQATT and CDR2 SNEGSKA (reference sequence). This CDR3 comprises 15 residues. CDR3 in DNA: TGCAGTGCGGAAGTGGCTAGCGGGGCCCAAGAGACCCAGTACTTC. Its translation: CSAEVASGAQETQYF.

This clonotype turned up a few times. CDR3 residues: CASSLRGPRGYQETQYF. CDR3 nucleotides: TGCGCCAGCAGCTTACGAGGGCCGCGCGGGTACCAAGAGACCCAGTACTTC. The V call is TRBV5-1, the J call TRBJ2-5, with D perhaps TRBD2 (5 bases). Germline lookup yields CDR1 SGHRS and CDR2 YFSETQ. This CDR3 spans 17 amino acids. Trimming cost V 2 bases and J 0 bases, with 17 bases left between them.

The CDR3 loop reads CASQDSLETQYF. The CDR3 nucleotides read TGTGCCAGCCAAGATTCGCTTGAGACGCAGTATTTT. The genes are TRBV28 and TRBJ2-3, with D unclear. CDR1 and CDR2 (germline): MDHEN, SYDVKM. The CDR3 runs 12 residues. Deletions cut 8 bases from V and 9 bases from J, with 15 bases between.

Worth noting for this clonotype: One end of the junction does not line up with germline, which may come from a read error. CDR3 residues: CSATGTGLDGCTF. CDR3 DNA sequence: TGCAGTGCTACCGGGACAGGGTTGGATGGCTGCACCTTC. The chain is built from TRBV20-1 and TRBJ1-2; 9 nucleotides match TRBD1. This CDR3 region has 13 residues. CDR1 is DFQATT, CDR2 SNEGSKA, per germline (reference sequence).

This clonotype was detected only a few times. The V and J genes are TRBV7-9 and TRBJ1-1; perhaps TRBD1 as D (5 bases). Trimming took 7 bases from V and 7 from J, leaving 22 bases between them. Per germline, CDR1 SEHNR and CDR2 FQNEAQ (reference sequence). The CDR3 runs to 15 residues. CDR3 sequence reads: CASNPRRGKGNEAFF. CDR3 sequence (DNA): TGTGCCAGCAACCCTCGAAGGGGCAAGGGAAATGAAGCTTTCTTT.

In this sample, this clonotype turned up many times. V usage is TRBV28 and J usage is TRBJ2-5; D call uncertain. Germline V CDR1 and CDR2: MDHEN, SYDVKM. The V end was cut by 4 bases, the J end by 6 bases, with 18 bases between. The CDR3 extends over 15 amino acids. The chain's CDR3 is CASSSTLGGVQTQYF. DNA for the CDR3: TGTGCCAGCAGTTCCACCTTGGGTGGTGTACAGACCCAGTACTTC.

This clonotype was detected once. The J gene is TRBJ1-2, the V gene TRBV28, with 11 bases that match TRBD1. The CDR3 has 15 amino acids. The trim removed 6 bases at V and 8 bases at J, leaving 11 bases unmatched. Looked up from germline, CDR1 is MDHEN and CDR2 is SYDVKM. CDR3 sequence reads: CASSRGDRGLEGYTF. The CDR3 DNA follows: TGTGCCAGCAGCCGAGGGGACAGGGGGTTGGAGGGCTACACCTTC.

The gene calls are TRBV6-6 and TRBJ1-4; D remains ambiguous. The CDR3 has 17 residues. V lost 0 bases and J lost 0, with 11 bases in between. Germline-derived CDR1 and CDR2 are MNHNY and SVGAGI (reference sequence). In DNA, the CDR3 is TGTGCCAGCAGTTACTCTGGCGCCGGTGCAACTAATGAAAAACTGTTTTTT. Amino acids: CASSYSGAGATNEKLFF.

The rearrangement joins TRBV18 to TRBJ2-1, with a possible D match to TRBD2 (6 bases). The CDR3 runs to 14 residues. Trimming shortened V by 6 bases and J by 7 bases, and 16 bases separated the two germline ends. Germline V gene lookup returns CDR1 KGHSH and CDR2 LQKENI. The CDR3 loop reads CASSPLAPKNEQFF. The DNA of the CDR3 is TGTGCCAGCTCGCCCCTAGCGCCTAAGAATGAGCAGTTCTTC.

This clonotype was detected many times. The V and J genes are TRBV7-3 and TRBJ2-2; no clear D gene. The CDR3 covers 13 residues. The V end was cut by 1 base, the J end by 4 bases, with 4 bases between. Germline CDR1 SGHTA, CDR2 FQGTGA. The CDR3 bases are TGTGCCAGCAGCTTAAGCGGCACCGGGGAGCTGTTTTTT. This sequence encodes CASSLSGTGELFF. Filled out from reference TRBV7-3 and TRBJ2-2, the complete variable domain reads GAGVSQTPSNKVTEKGKYVELRCDPISGHTALYWYRQSLGQGPEFLIYFQGTGAADDSGLPNDRFFAVRPEGSVSTLKIQRTERGDSAVYLCASSLSGTGELFFGEGSRLTVL.

This rearrangement joins TRBV29-1 to TRBJ1-1; D gene unclear. CDR1 SQVTM and CDR2 ANQGSEA come from the germline V gene. This CDR3 comprises 13 residues. Between the trimmed V and J ends, which lost 5 bases and 6 bases, there was a span of 16 bases. The CDR3 region has the DNA TGCAGCGTTCCGCTGCCAGGTTCCCCTGAAGCTTTCTTT. Residues: CSVPLPGSPEAFF.

With respect to this clonotype: A much larger clone sits a single nucleotide away, making a read error possible. The genes are TRBV29-1 and TRBJ1-5, with D uncertain. V lost 7 bases, J lost 2 bases, and 18 bases lay in between. The CDR3 covers 15 residues. Germline CDR1 is SQVTM and CDR2 is ANQGSEA. CDR3 protein: CSARVRAAGNQPQHF. The CDR3 DNA reads as TGCAGCGCCCGAGTGAGGGCGGCGGGCAATCAGCCCCAGCATTTT.

The V gene is TRBV10-3, the J gene TRBJ2-5, with 9 bases lining up with TRBD2. Unmatched junction bases numbered 8, after V lost 8 bases and J lost 4 bases. The CDR3 spans 14 residues. CDR1 ENHRY and CDR2 SYGVKD come from the germline V gene. CDR3 sequence: CAISGGGAGETQYF. CDR3 DNA sequence: TGTGCCATCTCCGGCGGGGGGGCCGGAGAGACCCAGTACTTC.

On this clonotype itself: A clone one base away is much larger, so this may be a read error. The chain couples TRBV5-1 to TRBJ2-7, with D tentatively TRBD2 (6 bases). The CDR3 totals 12 residues. Germline CDR1 and CDR2: SGHRS and YFSETQ. Trimming pared 5 bases from V and 5 bases from J, leaving 11 bases between. The CDR3 DNA sequence: TGCGCCAGCAGGAGACGGGAGAACGAGCAGTACTTC. This translates into CASRRRENEQYF. The full variable domain, rest sourced from reference TRBV5-1 and TRBJ2-7, is KAGVTQTPRYLIKTRGQQVTLSCSPISGHRSVSWYQQTPGQGLQFLFEYFSETQRNKGNFPGRFSGRQFSNSRSEMNVSTLELGDSALYLCASRRRENEQYFGPGTRLTVT.

The CDR3 region is CSAPSMGSNQPQHF. The CDR3 DNA reads TGCAGTGCCCCATCGATGGGGAGCAATCAGCCCCAGCATTTT. This chain links TRBV20-1 with TRBJ1-5, with D unresolved. The V gene lost 6 bases and the J gene lost 1 base, with 13 bases spanning the gap. The CDR3 runs to 14 residues. CDR1 DFQATT and CDR2 SNEGSKA come from the germline V gene (reference sequence).

V is TRBV28 and J is TRBJ2-1; 9 bases align to TRBD1. Germline CDR1 is MDHEN and CDR2 is SYDVKM. This CDR3 region has 17 residues. After removal of 5 bases from V and 10 bases from J, the junction contained 18 bases not matched to a gene. The CDR3: CASSLNPPGQGREEQFF. CDR3 nucleotides: TGTGCCAGCAGTCTTAACCCCCCCGGACAGGGGAGAGAGGAGCAGTTCTTC.

The J gene is TRBJ2-7, the V gene TRBV10-2; D unclear. This CDR3 is 11 amino acids long. Trimming left V 6 bases short and J 3 bases short, with 6 bases between. From germline, CDR1 is WSHSY and CDR2 SAAADI. CDR3 protein: CASSGSYEQYV. CDR3 bases: TGCGCCAGCAGCGGCAGCTACGAGCAGTACGTC.

This clonotype showed up many times. The chain is built from TRBV20-1 and TRBJ2-7, with D unclear. This CDR3 is 13 amino acids long. The germline V and J ends were trimmed by 6 bases and 2 bases, with 14 bases remaining between them. The germline CDR1 and CDR2 sequences are DFQATT and SNEGSKA (reference sequence). Written as DNA, the CDR3 is TGCAGTGCCTGTTCTCCCGAAGCCTACGAGCAGTACTTC. Protein: CSACSPEAYEQYF.

The genes are TRBV2 and TRBJ1-5; D may be TRBD1 (6 bases). This CDR3 region has 12 residues. Germline V lookup: CDR1 SNHLY, CDR2 FYNNEI. Trimming took off 8 bases at V and 7 bases at J, with 12 bases between the two ends. Here the CDR3 reads CASQGTGQPQHF. The CDR3, as DNA: TGTGCCAGCCAGGGGACGGGCCAGCCCCAGCATTTT.

V usage is TRBV10-2 and J usage is TRBJ2-5, with 7 bases lining up with TRBD2. The CDR3 sequence is 17 residues long. Trimming cost V 3 bases and J 2 bases; bases outside gene matches: 12. Germline V gene data show CDR1 as WSHSY and CDR2 as SAAADI. The CDR3 region is CASSDPMQAGIQETQYF. The DNA for the CDR3 is TGCGCCAGCAGTGACCCAATGCAAGCGGGGATACAAGAGACCCAGTACTTC.

CDR3 nucleotides: TGCAGCGTTATTACACGGACACCACCTGAAAAACTGTTTTTT. Amino acid sequence: CSVITRTPPEKLFF. J is TRBJ1-4 and V is TRBV29-1, with D maybe TRBD1 (5 bases). Trimming removed 5 bases from V and 7 bases from J, with 17 bases in between. This CDR3 is 14 amino acids long. Germline CDR1 reads SQVTM; CDR2 reads ANQGSEA.

This clonotype was found a few times. The rearrangement links TRBV6-6 to TRBJ2-7, with TRBD2 matching 16 bases. CDR3 size: 16 residues. Per germline, CDR1 MNHNY and CDR2 SVGAGI (reference sequence). V shed 7 bases and J 1 base; nucleotides not matched to a gene: 4. Here the CDR3 reads CASKGTSGGASYEQYF. The CDR3 bases are TGTGCCAGCAAAGGGACTAGCGGGGGGGCATCCTACGAGCAGTACTTC.

The genes are TRBV27 and TRBJ2-1; 8 bases are a match to TRBD2. The V gene end was trimmed by 8 bases and the J gene end by 7 bases; junction bases not matched to a gene: 16. The germline CDR1 and CDR2 sequences are MNHEY and SMNVEV (reference sequence). CDR3 length: 16 residues. The CDR3 reads CASGNSGLGEENEQFF. In nucleotides, the CDR3 is TGTGCCAGCGGAAATTCGGGACTAGGGGAGGAAAATGAGCAGTTCTTC.

The CDR3 DNA reads as TGTGCCAGCAGCCAAGACAAGGGAAGAGACATTTCCGACGAGCAGTACTTC. It encodes CASSQDKGRDISDEQYF. The chain employs TRBV14 and TRBJ2-7; D is unclear. With 0 bases removed from V and 5 bases from J, the gap between germline ends came to 20 bases. Germline V gives CDR1 SGHDN, CDR2 FVKESK. This CDR3 is built from 17 residues.

A few counts support this clonotype. The genes are TRBV12-3 or TRBV12-4 and TRBJ1-1; a possible D gene is TRBD1 (6 bases). V was trimmed by 5 bases and J by 3 bases, leaving 19 bases between them. The CDR3 is 16 amino acids. The CDR3 loop reads CASSDPGGGGYTEAFF. DNA of the CDR3: TGTGCCAGCAGTGACCCGGGGGGCGGGGGATACACTGAAGCTTTCTTT.

The rearrangement joins TRBV18 to TRBJ1-2, with 9 bases identical to TRBD1. The CDR3 is made up of 17 amino acids. CDR1 is KGHSH, CDR2 LQKENI, per germline. The V segment lost 3 bases and the J segment 0 bases; nucleotides outside the gene matches: 8. The CDR3 loop is CASSPGQGRPANYGYTF. CDR3 sequence (DNA): TGTGCCAGCTCACCGGGACAGGGTCGTCCTGCTAACTATGGCTACACCTTC.